This T cell receptor beta chain was sequenced for a study of long-term antiretroviral therapy in people with HIV. As for the study in general: There is a gap of about a decade between the earliest samples and the later 2015 immediate-ART recommendation.

The study's findings and limits: The blood, collected between about 2003 and 2017, was possibly taken under older ART regimens. HIV repertoires spanned narrower CDR3 length ranges than controls. Clones showing expansion before ART dominated the repertoire at all time points.

Per the germline V gene, CDR1 is SGHNT and CDR2 is YYREEE (reference sequence). Trimming left V 0 bases short and J 0 bases short, with 7 bases between. CDR3 size: 15 residues. It was version v3.0 of the immunoSEQ assay that was run at survey level. Libraries were prepared by immunoSEQ multiplex PCR; TCRdb keeps only in-frame clonotypes and omits some of them. The profile shows 25,000 to 30,000 clones, roughly 80% of them singletons. A note on this clone: Antigen: not known.

V gene TRBV5-4 combines with J gene TRBJ2-4; D is unresolved. The TCR was taken from a man aged 18 to 30 with HIV. Specimen: unsorted PBMCs, collected 0.8 years before starting antiretroviral therapy. CDR3 sequence reads: CASSLDRVAKNIQYF. The DNA of the CDR3 is TGTGCCAGCAGCTTGGACCGGGTAGCCAAAAACATTCAGTACTTC.